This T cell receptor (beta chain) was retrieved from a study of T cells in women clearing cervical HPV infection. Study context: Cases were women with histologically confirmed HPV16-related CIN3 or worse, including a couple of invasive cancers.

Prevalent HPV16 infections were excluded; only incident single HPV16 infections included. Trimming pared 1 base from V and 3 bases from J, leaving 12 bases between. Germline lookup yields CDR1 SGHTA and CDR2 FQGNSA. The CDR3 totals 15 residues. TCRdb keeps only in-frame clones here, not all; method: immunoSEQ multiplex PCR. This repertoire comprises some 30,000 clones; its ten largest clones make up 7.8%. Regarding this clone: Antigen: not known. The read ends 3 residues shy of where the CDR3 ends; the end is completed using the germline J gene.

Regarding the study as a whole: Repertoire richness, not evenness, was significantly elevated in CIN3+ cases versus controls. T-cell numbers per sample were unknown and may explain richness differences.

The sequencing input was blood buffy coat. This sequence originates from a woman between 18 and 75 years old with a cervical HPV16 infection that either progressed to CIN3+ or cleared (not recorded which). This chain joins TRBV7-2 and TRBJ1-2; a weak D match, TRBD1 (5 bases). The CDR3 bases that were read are TGTGCCAGCAGCTTAGTCGCAGGGTCGGACTATGGC. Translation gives CASSLVAGSDYG. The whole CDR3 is CASSLVAGSDYGYTF.